The present T cell receptor beta chain was sequenced within a study of PD-1 blockade in classical Hodgkin lymphoma. The table came from immunoSEQ multiplex PCR; TCRdb's copy has only in-frame clones and leaves some out. Altogether about 46,000 clones are present, approximately 91% being singletons, with the ten largest covering approximately 4.9%. Per germline, CDR1 ENHRY and CDR2 SYGVKD. Trimming removed 5 bases from V and 4 bases from J, with 17 bases in between. The CDR3 length is 15 residues. With regard to this clone: Its antigen is not known.

Study-level points and caveats: Healthy donors reportedly exceeded newly diagnosed patients in baseline TCR diversity. Underlying causes for the observed repertoire differences were not defined, possibly disease activity or prior therapy.

As for time point: newly diagnosed, previously untreated cHL patient sample. Comparison samples consisted of PBMCs from newly diagnosed, untreated classical Hodgkin lymphoma. This receptor was obtained from a human donor with classical Hodgkin lymphoma. The sample was peripheral blood mononuclear cells (PBMCs). The chain combines TRBV10-3 with TRBJ1-1; maybe TRBD1 (6 bases). CDR3 region: CAISSEGPGATEAFF. The CDR3 nucleotides read TGTGCCATCAGTTCCGAAGGTCCAGGGGCCACTGAAGCTTTCTTT.